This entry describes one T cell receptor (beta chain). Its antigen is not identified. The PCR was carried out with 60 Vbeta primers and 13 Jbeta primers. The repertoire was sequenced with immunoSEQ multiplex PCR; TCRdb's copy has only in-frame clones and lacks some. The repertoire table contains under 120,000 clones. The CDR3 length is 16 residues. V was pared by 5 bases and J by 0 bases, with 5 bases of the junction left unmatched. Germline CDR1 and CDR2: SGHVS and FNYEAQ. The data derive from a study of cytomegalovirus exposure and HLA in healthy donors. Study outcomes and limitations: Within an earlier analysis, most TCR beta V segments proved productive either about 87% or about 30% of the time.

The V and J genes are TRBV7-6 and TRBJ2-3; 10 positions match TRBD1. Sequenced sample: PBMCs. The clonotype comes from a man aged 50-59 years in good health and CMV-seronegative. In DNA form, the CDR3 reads TGTGCCAGCAGCCGGCGGGACAGGGGAAGCACAGATACGCAGTATTTT. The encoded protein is CASSRRDRGSTDTQYF. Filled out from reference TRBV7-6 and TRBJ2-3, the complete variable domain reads GAGVSQSPRYKVTKRGQDVALRCDPISGHVSLYWYRQALGQGPEFLTYFNYEAQQDKSGLPNDRFSAERPEGSISTLTIQRTEQRDSAMYRCASSRRDRGSTDTQYFGPGTRLTVL.